This passage covers 13 T cell receptor beta chains from one sample sequenced in a study of cytotoxic CD8 clonotypes in ibrutinib-treated CLL (dated by TCRdb to the early 2020s). What the time point label conveys for this sample: roughly 12 months on ibrutinib. Libraries were constructed by the immunoSEQ multiplex PCR assay. The source is immuneACCESS, and TCRdb retained only in-frame sequences with V and J called. Part of the clones is not carried over; for the studies checked, unresolved V genes explain less than half of this, and the remainder is unexplained. This sample lists over 65,000 clones; 79% were detected once. Around 5% of the sample is held by the ten biggest clonotypes. The sample here was PBMCs, taken after 12 months of ibrutinib treatment. These receptors all stem from a human donor with chronic lymphocytic leukemia.

This clone was counted only a few times. V usage is TRBV4-1 and J usage is TRBJ2-7, with a weak D call TRBD2 (6 bases). This CDR3 is built from 13 residues. Germline loops: CDR1 MGHRA, CDR2 YSYEKL. Trimming shortened V by 0 bases and J by 5 bases, and 8 bases separated the two germline ends. The CDR3 loop reads CASSQEWRDEQYF. DNA of the CDR3: TGCGCCAGCAGCCAAGAGTGGAGGGACGAGCAGTACTTC.

The V gene is TRBV29-1, the J gene TRBJ1-5, with a tentative D call TRBD1 (5 bases). Trimming cost V 6 bases and J 4 bases, with 13 bases left between them. The CDR3 extends over 13 amino acids. Germline V gene lookup returns CDR1 SQVTM and CDR2 ANQGSEA. The CDR3 DNA is TGCAGCGTCGCTCTCGGGGGGAATCAGCCCCAGCATTTT. Translation gives CSVALGGNQPQHF.

This rearrangement joins TRBV6-4 to TRBJ2-5; D not resolved. CDR1 is MRHNA, CDR2 SNTAGT, per germline. The CDR3 spans 13 residues. The V gene lost 7 bases and the J gene lost 5 bases, with 14 bases spanning the gap. CDR3 sequence (DNA): TGTGCCAGCACCCCGACTCATGGGGAGACCCAGTACTTC. This gives the protein CASTPTHGETQYF.

V usage is TRBV25-1 and J usage is TRBJ1-6; the match to TRBD1 covers 7 bases. The germline V gene encodes CDR1 MGHDK and CDR2 SYGVNS. The CDR3 runs 15 residues. The ends lost 6 bases at V and 7 bases at J; junction bases unmatched: 9. The DNA for the CDR3 is TGTGCCAGCAGGGGCCGGGACAGCAGAAATTCACCCCTCCACTTT. Translation gives CASRGRDSRNSPLHF.

This chain joins TRBV19 and TRBJ1-2; TRBD1 might be the D (6 bases). The germline CDR1 and CDR2 sequences are LNHDA and SQIVND (reference sequence). This CDR3 has 16 amino acids. The germline V and J ends were trimmed by 5 bases and 5 bases, with 21 bases remaining between them. The CDR3 sequence is CASSPLQGAASYGYTF. In nucleotides, the CDR3 is TGTGCCAGTAGTCCCCTACAGGGTGCGGCTTCGTATGGCTACACCTTC.

The chain employs TRBV29-1 and TRBJ2-7, with 10 bases that match TRBD2. After removal of 4 bases from V and 4 bases from J, the junction contained 1 base not matched to a gene. The CDR3 extends over 12 amino acids. The germline CDR1 and CDR2 sequences are SQVTM and ANQGSEA. The CDR3 spells CSVGTSGYEQYF. CDR3 coding DNA: TGCAGCGTTGGGACTAGCGGATACGAGCAGTACTTC.

This clone turned up a few times. The rearrangement joins TRBV19 to TRBJ1-1; D is unresolved. Deletions cut 7 bases from V and 5 bases from J, with 17 bases between. Per germline, CDR1 LNHDA and CDR2 SQIVND (reference sequence). The CDR3 totals 14 residues. The CDR3 nucleotides are TGTGCCAGTATGGTGGGCAGCCTAATAACTGAAGCTTTCTTT. Amino acid sequence: CASMVGSLITEAFF.

This chain's CDR3 is CASSARVGAVDGYTF. The CDR3, as DNA: TGTGCCAGCAGCGCCCGGGTGGGGGCTGTGGATGGCTACACCTTC. The chain combines TRBV7-2 with TRBJ1-2; perhaps TRBD1 as D (6 bases). Germline V gives CDR1 SGHTA, CDR2 FQGNSA. V was shortened by 5 bases and J by 6 bases, with 19 bases between the two germline ends. The CDR3 runs 15 residues. Looking up the rest from reference TRBV7-2 and TRBJ1-2 gives the full variable domain: GAGVSQSPSNKVTEKGKDVELRCDPISGHTALYWYRQSLGQGLEFLIYFQGNSAPDKSGLPSDRFSAERTGGSVSTLTIQRTQQEDSAVYLCASSARVGAVDGYTFGSGTRLTVV.

V gene TRBV12-5 combines with J gene TRBJ2-6; 7 bases map to TRBD1. CDR3 length: 15 residues. Trimming took 6 bases from V and 4 from J; bases not matched to a gene: 6. Germline V gene sequence: CDR1 LGHNT, CDR2 FRNRAP. As DNA, the CDR3 is TGTGCTAGTGGCCCCGGGACAGCCGGGGCCAACGTCCTGACTTTC. As protein: CASGPGTAGANVLTF.

This chain uses TRBV28 with TRBJ1-1; D possibly corresponds to TRBD1 (6 bases). The CDR3 totals 14 residues. Looked up from germline, CDR1 is MDHEN and CDR2 is SYDVKM. V dropped 4 bases and J dropped 1 base, with 10 bases sitting between them. The CDR3, as DNA: TGTGCCAGCAGTTACAGGGTGACGAACACTGAAGCTTTCTTT. Translating it yields CASSYRVTNTEAFF.

This clone was observed a handful of times. The chain combines TRBV19 with TRBJ1-5; D not resolved. CDR3 size: 15 residues. Germline CDR1 LNHDA, CDR2 SQIVND (reference sequence). The V gene lost 10 bases and the J gene lost 6 bases, with 22 bases spanning the gap. The chain's CDR3 is CATRPKEWFGQPQHF. The DNA for the CDR3 is TGTGCCACCCGTCCCAAGGAATGGTTTGGTCAGCCCCAGCATTTT.

The V gene is TRBV18, the J gene TRBJ2-7, with D possibly TRBD1 on 5 matching bases. Germline values: CDR1 KGHSH, CDR2 LQKENI. V shed 0 bases and J shed 7 bases, with 7 bases lying between them. The CDR3 has 12 residues. This CDR3 reads CASSPPGREQYF. The CDR3 nucleotides read TGTGCCAGCTCACCACCGGGGCGGGAGCAGTACTTC. Filled out from reference TRBV18 and TRBJ2-7, the complete variable domain reads NAGVMQNPRHLVRRRGQEARLRCSPMKGHSHVYWYRQLPEEGLKFMVYLQKENIIDESGMPKERFSAEFPKEGPSILRIQQVVRGDSAAYFCASSPPGREQYFGPGTRLTVT.

The chain links TRBV10-3 to TRBJ1-4; D perhaps matches TRBD1 (6 bases). CDR3 length: 20 residues. Deletions cut 4 bases from V and 0 bases from J, with 24 bases between. Germline CDR1 is ENHRY and CDR2 is SYGVKD. CDR3 residues: CAISGGGGDSLTPTNEKLFF. Here the CDR3 DNA reads TGTGCCATCAGTGGTGGGGGGGGCGACAGCCTAACTCCAACTAATGAAAAACTGTTTTTT.